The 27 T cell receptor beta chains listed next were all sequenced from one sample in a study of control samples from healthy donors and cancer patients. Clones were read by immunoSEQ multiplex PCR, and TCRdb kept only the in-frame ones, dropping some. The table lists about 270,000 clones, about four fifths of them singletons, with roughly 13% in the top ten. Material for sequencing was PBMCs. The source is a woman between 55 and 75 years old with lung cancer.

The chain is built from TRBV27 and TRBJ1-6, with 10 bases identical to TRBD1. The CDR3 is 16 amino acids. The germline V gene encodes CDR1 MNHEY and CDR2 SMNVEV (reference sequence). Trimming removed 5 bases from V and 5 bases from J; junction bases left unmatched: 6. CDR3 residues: CASSPKGQGHNSPLHF. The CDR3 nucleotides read TGTGCCAGCAGTCCGAAGGGACAGGGGCATAATTCACCCCTCCACTTT.

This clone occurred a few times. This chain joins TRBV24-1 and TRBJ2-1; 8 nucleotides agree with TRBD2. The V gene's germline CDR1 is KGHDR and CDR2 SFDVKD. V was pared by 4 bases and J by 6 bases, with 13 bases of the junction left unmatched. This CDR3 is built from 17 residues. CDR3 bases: TGTGCCACCAGTGACCCGCTCGGGGGGGGGACGGGCAATGAGCAGTTCTTC. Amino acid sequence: CATSDPLGGGTGNEQFF.

The CDR3: CASSLGMGQGYEQYF. CDR3 coding DNA: TGCGCCAGCAGCTTGGGAATGGGACAGGGATACGAGCAGTACTTC. The V gene is TRBV5-1, the J gene TRBJ2-7; 9 bases are a match to TRBD1. With 0 bases clipped from V and 4 bases from J, the junction kept 5 bases outside the gene matches. This CDR3 region has 15 residues. Germline CDR1 is SGHRS and CDR2 is YFSETQ.

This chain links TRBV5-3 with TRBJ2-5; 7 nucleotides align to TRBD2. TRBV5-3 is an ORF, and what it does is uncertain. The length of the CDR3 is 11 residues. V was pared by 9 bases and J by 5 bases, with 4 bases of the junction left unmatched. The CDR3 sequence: CAMREGETQYF. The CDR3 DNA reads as TGTGCCATGAGGGAGGGGGAGACCCAGTACTTC.

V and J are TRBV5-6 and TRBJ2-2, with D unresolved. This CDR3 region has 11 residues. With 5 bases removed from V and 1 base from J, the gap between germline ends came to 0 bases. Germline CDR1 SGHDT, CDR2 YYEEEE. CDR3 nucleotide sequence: TGTGCCAGCAGGAACACCGGGGAGCTGTTTTTT. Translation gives CASRNTGELFF.

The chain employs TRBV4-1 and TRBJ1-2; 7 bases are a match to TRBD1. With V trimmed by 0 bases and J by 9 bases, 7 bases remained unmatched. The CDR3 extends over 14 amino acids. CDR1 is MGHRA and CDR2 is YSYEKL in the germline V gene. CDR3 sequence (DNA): TGCGCCAGCAGCCAAGATCCGACAGGGTCGAGCTACACCTTC. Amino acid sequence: CASSQDPTGSSYTF.

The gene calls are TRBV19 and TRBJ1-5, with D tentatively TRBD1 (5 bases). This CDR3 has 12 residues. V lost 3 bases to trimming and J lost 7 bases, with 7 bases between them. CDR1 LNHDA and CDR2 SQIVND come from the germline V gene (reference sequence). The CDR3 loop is CASSIRDQPQHF. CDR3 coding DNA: TGTGCCAGTAGTATCAGGGACCAGCCCCAGCATTTT.

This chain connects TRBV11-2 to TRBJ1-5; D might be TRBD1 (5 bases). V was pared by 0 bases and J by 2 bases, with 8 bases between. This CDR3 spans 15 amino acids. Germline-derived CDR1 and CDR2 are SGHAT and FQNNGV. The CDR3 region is CASSLDRERNQPQHF. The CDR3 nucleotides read TGTGCCAGCAGCTTAGACAGGGAGCGCAATCAGCCCCAGCATTTT.

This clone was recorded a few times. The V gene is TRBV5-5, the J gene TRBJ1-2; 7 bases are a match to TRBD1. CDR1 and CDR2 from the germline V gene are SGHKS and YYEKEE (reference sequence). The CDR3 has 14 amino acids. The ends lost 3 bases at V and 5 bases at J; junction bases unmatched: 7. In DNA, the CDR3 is TGTGCCAGCAGCTCGCCAGGGGGGTTTTATGGCTACACCTTC. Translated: CASSSPGGFYGYTF.

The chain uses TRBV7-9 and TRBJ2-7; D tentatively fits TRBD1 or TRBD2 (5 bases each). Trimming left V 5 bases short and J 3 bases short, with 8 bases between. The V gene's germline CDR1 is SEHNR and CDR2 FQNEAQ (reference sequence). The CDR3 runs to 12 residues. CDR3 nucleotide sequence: TGTGCCAGCAGCCGGGACCTCTACGAGCAGTACTTC. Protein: CASSRDLYEQYF.

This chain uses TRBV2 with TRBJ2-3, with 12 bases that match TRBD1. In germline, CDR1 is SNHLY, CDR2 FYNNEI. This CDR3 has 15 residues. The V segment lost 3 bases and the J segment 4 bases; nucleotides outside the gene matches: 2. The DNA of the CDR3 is TGTGCCAGCAGTGAGGGACAGGGGGCGTCAGATACGCAGTATTTT. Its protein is CASSEGQGASDTQYF.

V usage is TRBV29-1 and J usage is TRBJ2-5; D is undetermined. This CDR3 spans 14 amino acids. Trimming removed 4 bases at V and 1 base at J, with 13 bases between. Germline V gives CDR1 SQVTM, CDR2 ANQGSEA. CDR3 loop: CSVAKDIVQETQYF. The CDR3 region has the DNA TGCAGCGTTGCAAAAGACATCGTCCAAGAGACCCAGTACTTC.

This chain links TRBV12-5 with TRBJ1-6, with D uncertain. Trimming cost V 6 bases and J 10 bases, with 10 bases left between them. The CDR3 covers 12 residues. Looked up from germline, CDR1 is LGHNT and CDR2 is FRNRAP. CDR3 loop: CASGRGESPLHF. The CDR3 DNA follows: TGTGCTAGTGGCCGGGGTGAATCACCCCTCCACTTT.

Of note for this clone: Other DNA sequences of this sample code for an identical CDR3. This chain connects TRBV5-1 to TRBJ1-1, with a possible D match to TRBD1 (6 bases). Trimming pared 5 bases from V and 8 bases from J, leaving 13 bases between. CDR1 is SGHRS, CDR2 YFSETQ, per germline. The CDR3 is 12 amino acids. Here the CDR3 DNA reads TGCGCCAGCAGTCTACAGGGAGTAGAAGCTTTCTTT. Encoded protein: CASSLQGVEAFF.

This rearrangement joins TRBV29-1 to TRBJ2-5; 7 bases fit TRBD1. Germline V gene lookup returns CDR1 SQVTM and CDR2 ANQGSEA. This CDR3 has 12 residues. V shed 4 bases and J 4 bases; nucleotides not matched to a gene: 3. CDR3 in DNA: TGCAGCGTTGGACAGGGCGGAGAGACCCAGTACTTC. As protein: CSVGQGGETQYF. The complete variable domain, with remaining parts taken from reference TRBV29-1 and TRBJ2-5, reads SAVISQKPSRDICQRGTSLTIQCQVDSQVTMMFWYRQQPGQSLTLIATANQGSEATYESGFVIDKFPISRPNLTFSTLTVSNMSPEDSSIYLCSVGQGGETQYFGPGTRLLVL.

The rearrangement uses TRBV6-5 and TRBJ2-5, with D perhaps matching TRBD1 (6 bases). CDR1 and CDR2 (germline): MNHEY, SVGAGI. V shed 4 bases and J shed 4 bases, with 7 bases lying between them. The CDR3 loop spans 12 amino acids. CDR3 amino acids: CASSLQGETQYF. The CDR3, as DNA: TGTGCCAGCAGTTTACAGGGAGAGACCCAGTACTTC.

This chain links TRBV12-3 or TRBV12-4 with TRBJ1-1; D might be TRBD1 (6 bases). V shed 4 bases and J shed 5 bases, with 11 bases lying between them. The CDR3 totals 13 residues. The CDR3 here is CASSSQGWTEAFF. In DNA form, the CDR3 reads TGTGCCAGCAGTTCACAGGGTTGGACTGAAGCTTTCTTT.

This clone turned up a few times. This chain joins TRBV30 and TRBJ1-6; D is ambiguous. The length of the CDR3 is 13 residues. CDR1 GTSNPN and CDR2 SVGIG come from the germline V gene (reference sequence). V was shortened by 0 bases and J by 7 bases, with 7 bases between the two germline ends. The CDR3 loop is CAWSVRSNSPLHF. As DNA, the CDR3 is TGTGCCTGGAGTGTACGGTCCAATTCACCCCTCCACTTT.

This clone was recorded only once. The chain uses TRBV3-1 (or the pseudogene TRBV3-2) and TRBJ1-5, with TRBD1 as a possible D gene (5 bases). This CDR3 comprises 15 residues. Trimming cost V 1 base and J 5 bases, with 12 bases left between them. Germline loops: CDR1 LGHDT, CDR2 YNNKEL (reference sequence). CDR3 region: CASSQVLGRDQPQHF. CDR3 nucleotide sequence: TGTGCCAGCAGCCAAGTCTTGGGCAGGGATCAGCCCCAGCATTTT.

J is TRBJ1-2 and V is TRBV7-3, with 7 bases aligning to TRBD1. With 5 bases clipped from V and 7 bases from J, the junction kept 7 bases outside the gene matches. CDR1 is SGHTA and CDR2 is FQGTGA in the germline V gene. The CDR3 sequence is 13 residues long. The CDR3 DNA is TGTGCCAGCAGCCCGGCGGCAGGGGGTGGCTACACCTTC. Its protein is CASSPAAGGGYTF. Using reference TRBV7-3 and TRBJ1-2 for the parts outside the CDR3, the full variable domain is GAGVSQTPSNKVTEKGKYVELRCDPISGHTALYWYRQSLGQGPEFLIYFQGTGAADDSGLPNDRFFAVRPEGSVSTLKIQRTERGDSAVYLCASSPAAGGGYTFGSGTRLTVV.

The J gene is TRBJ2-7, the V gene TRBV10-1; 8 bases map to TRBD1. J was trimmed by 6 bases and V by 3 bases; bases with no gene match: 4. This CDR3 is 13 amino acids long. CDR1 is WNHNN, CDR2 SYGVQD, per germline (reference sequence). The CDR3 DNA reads TGCGCCAGCAGTGAAAGGGACAGGTCCGAGCAGTACTTC. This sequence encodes CASSERDRSEQYF.

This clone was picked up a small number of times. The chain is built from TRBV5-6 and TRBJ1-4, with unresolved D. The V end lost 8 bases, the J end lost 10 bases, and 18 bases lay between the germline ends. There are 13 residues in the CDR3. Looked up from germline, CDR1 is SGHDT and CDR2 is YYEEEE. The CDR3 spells CARPPGPSPKLFF. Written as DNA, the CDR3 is TGTGCCAGGCCCCCCGGGCCCTCGCCAAAACTGTTTTTT.

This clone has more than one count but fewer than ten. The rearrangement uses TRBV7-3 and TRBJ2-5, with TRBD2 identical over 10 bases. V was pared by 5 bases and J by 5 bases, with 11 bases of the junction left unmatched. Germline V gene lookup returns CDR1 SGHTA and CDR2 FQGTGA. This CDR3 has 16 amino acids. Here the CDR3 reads CASSQGAGGSHETQYF. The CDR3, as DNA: TGTGCCAGCAGCCAAGGAGCGGGGGGGTCTCACGAGACCCAGTACTTC.

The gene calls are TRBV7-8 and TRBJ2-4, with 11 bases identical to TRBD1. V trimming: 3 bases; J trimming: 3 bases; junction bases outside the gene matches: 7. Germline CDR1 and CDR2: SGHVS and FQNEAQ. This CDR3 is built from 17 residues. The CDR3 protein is CASSLEDRGQGKNIQYF. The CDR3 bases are TGTGCCAGCAGCTTGGAGGACAGGGGGCAAGGCAAAAACATTCAGTACTTC.

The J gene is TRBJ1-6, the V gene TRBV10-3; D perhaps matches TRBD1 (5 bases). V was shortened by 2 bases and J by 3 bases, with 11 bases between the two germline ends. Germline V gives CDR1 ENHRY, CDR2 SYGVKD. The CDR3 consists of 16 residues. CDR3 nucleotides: TGTGCCATCAGTGAGGAGGCAGGGAGCTATAATTCACCCCTCCACTTT. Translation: CAISEEAGSYNSPLHF.

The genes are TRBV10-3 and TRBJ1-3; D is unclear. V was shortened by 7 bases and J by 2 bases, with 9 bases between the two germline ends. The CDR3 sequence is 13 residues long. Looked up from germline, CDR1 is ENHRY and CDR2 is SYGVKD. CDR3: CAIKEGTGNTIYF. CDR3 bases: TGTGCCATCAAGGAAGGGACTGGAAACACCATATATTTT.

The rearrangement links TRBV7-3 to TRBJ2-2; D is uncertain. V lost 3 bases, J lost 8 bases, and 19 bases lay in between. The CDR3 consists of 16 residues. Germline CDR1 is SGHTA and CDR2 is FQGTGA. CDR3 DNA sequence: TGTGCCAGCAGCTTTTCTTCTTTGACCTCGCCTGGGGAGCTGTTTTTT. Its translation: CASSFSSLTSPGELFF.